This is a list of T cell receptor beta chains from one sample in a study of tumor and adjacent non-tumor tissue in lung cancer. From the multiplex PCR reads, TCRdb called clonotypes with MiXCR, one entry per CDR3 protein. The data show roughly 200,000 distinct CDR3 sequences, around 70% seen once. The source material was lung tumor tissue. The receptors shown here come from a man aged 60 to 75 with non-small cell lung cancer. Both conserved end residues are part of each CDR3. D genes are given only for firm matches. Size is omitted from some rows. Given values are once, few, many or a class for expanded clones.

TRBV4-1	TRBD2	many	TRBJ2-1	TGCGCCAGCAGCCAAGATCGAGCGGGGGGTGACAATGAGCAGTTCTTC	CASSQDRAGGDNEQFF
TRBV5-4	-	once	TRBJ2-1	TGTATCAGCAGCTTCGGTGTGGGGCGTGTCAATGAGCAGTTCTTC	CISSFGVGRVNEQFF
TRBV28	TRBD1	-	TRBJ1-3	TGTGCCAGCAGTTCCCCAGGGGGCCGATCTGGAAACACCATATATTTT	CASSSPGGRSGNTIYF
TRBV2	TRBD2	-	TRBJ2-4	TGTGCCAGCAGTCCCGGGGGAGCGGGGGGCAAAAACATTCAGTACTTC	CASSPGGAGGKNIQYF
TRBV7-9	-	-	TRBJ2-6	TGTGCCAGCAGGCTCGGGACAACTGGGGCCAACGTCCTGACTTTC	CASRLGTTGANVLTF
TRBV6-6	TRBD2	many	TRBJ2-1	TGTGCCAGCAGTCACGGACTAGCGGGAGGCTCCTACAATGAGCAGTTCTTC	CASSHGLAGGSYNEQFF
TRBV28	TRBD1	-	TRBJ1-1	TGTGCCAGCGGAGACAGGGAGCAGCTGAAAGCTTTCTTT	CASGDREQLKAFF
TRBV4-2	-	-	TRBJ1-1	TGTGCCAACAGCCAAGAGGGGGACACTGAAGTTTTCTTT	CANSQEGDTEVFF
TRBV10-2	-	-	TRBJ2-3	TGCGCAAGCAGTGAATGGGTGACGACAGATACGCAGTATTTT	CASSEWVTTDTQYF
TRBV5-1	TRBD1	once	TRBJ1-5	TGCGCCAGCAGCCCGACAGGGGTTAGCAATCAGCCCCAGCATTTT	CASSPTGVSNQPQHF
TRBV4-2	-	-	TRBJ2-5	TGTGCCGACAAGGGGAGTGGGGAGACCCGGTACTTC	CADKGSGETRYF
TRBV11-2	-	-	TRBJ2-1	TGTGCCGGCAGCTCTGCATTCTACAATGAACAGTTCTTC	CAGSSAFYNEQFF